The T cell receptor beta chain under discussion was sequenced for a study of human thymus T cells. The junction had 6 bases not matched to a gene; V was cut back by 9 bases and J by 7 bases. The CDR3 covers 12 residues. General study results and limits: V and J gene usage appeared biased in thymic and blood repertoires.

Note on this clone: Its antigen is currently unknown.

Method: immunoSEQ multiplex PCR; TCRdb's copy keeps in-frame clones and lacks some. The table records roughly 54,000 clones, over 85% of them present only once. Only four of the eight donors provided a roughly 0.45-1 mL blood sample. All available leukocytes, rather than a set cell count, yielded the blood DNA. The chain uses TRBV23-1 and TRBJ1-5; 7 positions match TRBD1. TRBV23-1 is an open reading frame, and its role is uncertain. Sequenced sample: blood. The TCR was taken from a boy in the first two years of life with a congenital heart defect but otherwise immunologically healthy. As DNA, the CDR3 is TGCGCCAGGAGGGGGCGGAGGCAGCCCCAGCATTTT. Its translation: CARRGRRQPQHF.